This passage covers 15 T cell receptor beta chains from one sample sequenced in a study of T cell responses to AZD1222 COVID-19 vaccine. The assay was immunoSEQ multiplex PCR, and TCRdb's table has in-frame clones only and misses some. The table has about 110,000 clones, about nine tenths seen once. The sequenced sample was peripheral blood, obtained 28 days after the second AZD1222 dose. The source is an adult who received the AZD1222 COVID-19 vaccine.

The chain is built from TRBV15 and TRBJ2-5; 7 positions match TRBD2. V shed 0 bases, J shed 0 bases, and the junction held 1 base outside the gene matches. The CDR3 length is 15 residues. CDR1 and CDR2 (germline): LNHNV, YYDKDF (reference sequence). CDR3 nucleotides: TGTGCCACCAGCAGAGATCGGGGGGACCAAGAGACCCAGTACTTC. Protein sequence: CATSRDRGDQETQYF.

V usage is TRBV9 and J usage is TRBJ2-5, with 8 positions matching TRBD2. Germline lookup yields CDR1 SGDLS and CDR2 YYNGEE. The CDR3 consists of 16 residues. After removal of 4 bases from V and 5 bases from J, the junction contained 13 bases not matched to a gene. This CDR3 reads CASSSLPGGPGETQYF. The CDR3 bases are TGTGCCAGCAGCTCCCTCCCGGGGGGGCCGGGGGAGACCCAGTACTTC.

The sample holds one count of this clone. The rearrangement joins TRBV15 to TRBJ2-5; D not certain. Germline assignment: CDR1 LNHNV and CDR2 YYDKDF (reference sequence). The CDR3 is 11 residues long. The ends were cut back, 3 bases at V and 5 bases at J, with 4 bases in the middle. This CDR3 is CATSREETQYF. The CDR3 nucleotides read TGTGCCACCAGCAGGGAGGAGACCCAGTACTTC.

The chain employs TRBV12-5 and TRBJ1-1; D not resolved. Germline CDR1 is LGHNT and CDR2 is FRNRAP. CDR3 length: 13 amino acids. V gave up 2 bases and J gave up 0 bases, with 4 bases separating them. The CDR3 DNA sequence: TGTGCTAGTGGTTTGTTCATGAACACTGAAGCTTTCTTT. It yields the protein CASGLFMNTEAFF.

DNA for the CDR3: TGTGCCAGCAGCCGACAACTTGGGGAAAAACTGTTTTTT. Amino acid sequence: CASSRQLGEKLFF. The rearrangement uses TRBV7-8 and TRBJ1-4; no firm D call. V lost 5 bases and J 8 bases, leaving 12 bases between the germline ends. Per the germline V gene, CDR1 is SGHVS and CDR2 is FQNEAQ. The CDR3 runs to 13 residues.

This chain joins TRBV6-5 and TRBJ1-5, with TRBD1 identical over 9 bases. V shed 6 bases and J 4 bases; nucleotides not matched to a gene: 7. This CDR3 contains 15 residues. From germline, CDR1 is MNHEY and CDR2 SVGAGI. The CDR3 region has the DNA TGTGCCAGCAGCAAAGAACAGGGGGCAAATCAGCCCCAGCATTTT. It codes for CASSKEQGANQPQHF.

The chain uses TRBV6-5 and TRBJ1-1; 7 bases match TRBD1. CDR3 length equals 15 residues. CDR1 and CDR2 from the germline V gene are MNHEY and SVGAGI. With V trimmed by 6 bases and J by 3 bases, 10 bases remained unmatched. CDR3 amino acids: CASRRDRAGDTEAFF. The CDR3 region has the DNA TGTGCCAGCAGAAGAGACAGGGCTGGGGACACTGAAGCTTTCTTT.

The chain joins TRBV10-3 to TRBJ2-5; 7 nucleotides align to TRBD2. Unmatched junction bases numbered 4, after V lost 0 bases and J lost 6 bases. In germline, CDR1 is ENHRY, CDR2 SYGVKD. This CDR3 is 14 amino acids long. Written as DNA, the CDR3 is TGTGCCATCAGTGAGTCTGACGGGGGGAAGACCCAGTACTTC. Translated, it gives CAISESDGGKTQYF.

V usage is TRBV9 and J usage is TRBJ2-7; D may be TRBD2 (6 bases). V was pared by 1 base and J by 3 bases, with 14 bases between. CDR1 is SGDLS and CDR2 is YYNGEE in the germline V gene. The CDR3 has 15 residues. This CDR3 is CASSVSPWGDYEQYF. CDR3 nucleotide sequence: TGTGCCAGCAGCGTATCTCCTTGGGGGGACTACGAGCAGTACTTC.

The CDR3 DNA is TGCGCCAGCAGAGGAGATCAGCCCCAGCATTTT. Amino acids: CASRGDQPQHF. This chain joins TRBV5-1 and TRBJ1-5, with D unclear. Looked up from germline, CDR1 is SGHRS and CDR2 is YFSETQ. V dropped 5 bases and J dropped 5 bases, with 5 bases sitting between them. This CDR3 is 11 amino acids long.

The CDR3 region is CASKGIRETEAFF. For the CDR3, the DNA is TGTGCCAGCAAAGGGATACGTGAAACTGAAGCTTTCTTT. This chain connects TRBV2 to TRBJ1-1; D gene uncertain. From germline, CDR1 is SNHLY and CDR2 FYNNEI. The CDR3 spans 13 residues. Trimming pared 7 bases from V and 5 bases from J, leaving 14 bases between.

J is TRBJ2-5 and V is TRBV10-3; 7 nucleotides line up with TRBD1. Trimming removed 3 bases from V and 3 bases from J; junction bases left unmatched: 7. The length of the CDR3 is 15 residues. The germline V gene encodes CDR1 ENHRY and CDR2 SYGVKD. The CDR3 bases are TGTGCCATCAGTGACGAGACAGGGTGGGAAGAGACCCAGTACTTC. Translation gives CAISDETGWEETQYF.

The chain carries TRBV19 and TRBJ2-1; a possible D gene is TRBD1 (6 bases). Trimming stripped 3 bases from V and 5 bases from J, with 11 bases between. Per germline, CDR1 LNHDA and CDR2 SQIVND (reference sequence). There are 14 residues in the CDR3. CDR3 coding DNA: TGTGCCAGTAGTATTACAGGGATGCACAATGAGCAGTTCTTC. Its translation is CASSITGMHNEQFF.

The J gene is TRBJ1-4, the V gene TRBV19, with D perhaps matching TRBD1 (5 bases). The V gene's germline CDR1 is LNHDA and CDR2 SQIVND (reference sequence). The CDR3 consists of 14 residues. V lost 5 bases to trimming and J lost 8 bases, with 15 bases between them. In DNA, the CDR3 is TGTGCCAGTAGTCCGCCGGGACGTGGAGAAAAACTGTTTTTT. Translating gives CASSPPGRGEKLFF.

This sequence joins TRBV5-4 and TRBJ2-2, with D perhaps TRBD1 (6 bases). With 1 base removed from V and 6 bases from J, the gap between germline ends came to 16 bases. Germline lookup yields CDR1 SGHNT and CDR2 YYREEE (reference sequence). The length of the CDR3 is 16 residues. Here the CDR3 DNA reads TGTGCCAGCAGCTTGAGGGCCCGGACAGTCGCCGGGGAGCTGTTTTTT. Protein: CASSLRARTVAGELFF.